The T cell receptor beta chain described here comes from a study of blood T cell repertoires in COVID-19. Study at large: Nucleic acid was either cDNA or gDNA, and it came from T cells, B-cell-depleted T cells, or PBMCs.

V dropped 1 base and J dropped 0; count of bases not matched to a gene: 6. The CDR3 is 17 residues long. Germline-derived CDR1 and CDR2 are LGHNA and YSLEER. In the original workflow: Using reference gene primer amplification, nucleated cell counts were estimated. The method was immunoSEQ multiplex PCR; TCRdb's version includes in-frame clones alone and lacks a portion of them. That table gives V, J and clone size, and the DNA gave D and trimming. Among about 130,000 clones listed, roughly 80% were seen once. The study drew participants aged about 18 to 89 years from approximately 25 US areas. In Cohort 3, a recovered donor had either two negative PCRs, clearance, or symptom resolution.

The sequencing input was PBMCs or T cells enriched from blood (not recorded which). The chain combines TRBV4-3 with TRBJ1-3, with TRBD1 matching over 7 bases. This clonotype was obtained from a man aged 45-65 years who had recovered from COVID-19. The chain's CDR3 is CASSQGVGDSSGNTIYF. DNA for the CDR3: TGCGCCAGCAGCCAAGGGGTCGGGGACAGCTCTGGAAACACCATATATTTT.